Below are 32 T cell receptor beta chains sequenced from a single sample in a study of T cells after yellow fever vaccination. TCRdb re-derived calls from the 5' RACE reads in MiXCR, one entry per CDR3 protein. Seen here are some 80,000 distinct CDR3 sequences, about 14% observed once, and the top ten hold approximately 25%. The material was CD8+ T cells not binding an NS4B(214-222) dextramer, sorted from PBMCs, obtained 20 to 25 days after the first yellow fever vaccination. The source is a man between 18 and 29 years old who received the YFV17D yellow fever vaccine.

V gene TRBV27 combines with J gene TRBJ2-7; D may be TRBD2 (5 bases). The CDR3 is made up of 13 amino acids. The V end lost 0 bases, the J end lost 6 bases, and 9 bases lay between the germline ends. CDR1 is MNHEY, CDR2 SMNVEV, per germline (reference sequence). The CDR3, as DNA: TGTGCCAGCAGTTTATCCCCTCGGGGCGAGCAGTACTTC. The encoded protein is CASSLSPRGEQYF.

This clonotype occurred a few times. This sequence joins TRBV9 and TRBJ2-7; TRBD2 matches at 8 bases. With V trimmed by 4 bases and J by 4 bases, 4 bases remained unmatched. Germline assignment: CDR1 SGDLS and CDR2 YYNGEE. This CDR3 is 13 amino acids long. CDR3 sequence: CASSSAGGYEQYF. CDR3 nucleotides: TGTGCCAGCAGCTCCGCGGGGGGTTACGAGCAGTACTTC.

This clonotype was found a few times. CDR3 sequence: CASSSIITPLNTGELFF. In DNA, the CDR3 is TGTGCCAGCAGCTCCATTATAACCCCCTTGAACACCGGGGAGCTGTTTTTT. The chain carries TRBV5-6 and TRBJ2-2; D is unresolved. The CDR3 is made up of 17 amino acids. Looked up from germline, CDR1 is SGHDT and CDR2 is YYEEEE. Trimming pared 3 bases from V and 1 base from J, leaving 16 bases between.

This clonotype occurred a few times. The gene calls are TRBV6-1 and TRBJ2-7; D may be TRBD1 or TRBD2 (5 bases each). Germline V CDR1 and CDR2: MNHNS, SASEGT. The CDR3 contains 16 residues. V was shortened by 2 bases and J by 2 bases, with 16 bases between the two germline ends. CDR3 DNA sequence: TGTGCCAGCAGTGAAAACTATTGGGGGAAGGCCTACGAGCAGTACGTC. This encodes CASSENYWGKAYEQYV.

A few counts support this clonotype. This chain uses TRBV2 with TRBJ2-1, with D possibly matching TRBD1 (5 bases). Germline V gives CDR1 SNHLY, CDR2 FYNNEI. Trimming left V 0 bases short and J 8 bases short, with 14 bases between. CDR3 length: 15 amino acids. The CDR3: CASSEAPGRADEQFF. Here the CDR3 DNA reads TGTGCCAGCAGTGAAGCACCCGGCAGGGCGGATGAGCAGTTCTTC.

This clonotype was detected a few times. The chain carries TRBV27 and TRBJ2-7, with D unresolved. CDR3 size: 14 residues. The ends were cut back, 3 bases at V and 1 base at J, with 10 bases in the middle. Germline loops: CDR1 MNHEY, CDR2 SMNVEV (reference sequence). The CDR3 DNA reads as TGTGCCAGCAGTTTGTGGGGTAGGTCCTACGAGCAGTACTTC. It translates to CASSLWGRSYEQYF.

V and J are TRBV4-1 and TRBJ1-1; D is unclear. V lost 3 bases to trimming and J lost 3 bases, with 14 bases between them. The CDR3 has 15 residues. Germline CDR1 reads MGHRA; CDR2 reads YSYEKL. The CDR3 spells CASSQTTGGHTEAFF. In DNA, the CDR3 is TGCGCCAGCAGCCAGACGACGGGAGGGCACACTGAAGCTTTCTTT.

This clonotype showed up just a few times. The chain joins TRBV15 to TRBJ2-2, with TRBD1 matching 10 bases. CDR3 size: 14 residues. V gave up 7 bases and J gave up 6 bases; unmatched junction bases: 5. The V gene's germline CDR1 is LNHNV and CDR2 YYDKDF (reference sequence). CDR3 sequence: CATMGDRGPGELFF. Written as DNA, the CDR3 is TGTGCCACCATGGGGGACAGGGGCCCCGGGGAGCTGTTTTTT.

Within the sample, this clonotype is medium-sized. This chain joins TRBV6-4 and TRBJ2-3; 8 positions match TRBD2. Germline CDR1 MRHNA, CDR2 SNTAGT. Germline trimming cut 2 bases from V and 2 bases from J; bases unmatched to any gene: 0. There are 14 residues in the CDR3. The CDR3 reads CASSDGLATDTQYF. DNA for the CDR3: TGTGCCAGCAGTGACGGACTAGCCACAGATACGCAGTATTTT.

The CDR3 loop reads CASSHFSGSTQYF. The CDR3 nucleotides are TGCGCCAGCAGCCATTTTAGCGGGAGTACGCAGTATTTT. The chain is built from TRBV4-1 and TRBJ2-3; 9 bases line up with TRBD2. V trimming: 3 bases; J trimming: 8 bases; junction bases outside the gene matches: 3. CDR1 is MGHRA, CDR2 YSYEKL, per germline. The CDR3 covers 13 residues.

This clonotype was seen only a few times. The chain has TRBV6-5 and TRBJ2-2, with 10 bases aligning to TRBD1. Germline V gives CDR1 MNHEY, CDR2 SVGAGI. CDR3 length: 14 amino acids. V lost 4 bases to trimming and J lost 7 bases; unmatched junction nucleotides: 3. The CDR3 DNA follows: TGTGCCAGCAGTTCCAGGACAGGGGGCGGGGAGCTGTTTTTT. This codes for CASSSRTGGGELFF.

This chain joins TRBV12-3 or TRBV12-4 and TRBJ1-5, with 9 bases aligning to TRBD1. V lost 7 bases and J lost 2; bases outside the gene matches: 6. This CDR3 region has 15 residues. In DNA, the CDR3 is TGTGCCAGCAAGCGGACAGGGGAAGGCAATCAGCCCCAGCATTTT. It translates to CASKRTGEGNQPQHF.

This clonotype was picked up a small number of times. The V gene is TRBV13, the J gene TRBJ2-6, with D tentatively TRBD1 (6 bases). From germline, CDR1 is PRHDT and CDR2 FYEKMQ (reference sequence). V gave up 7 bases and J gave up 0 bases, with 16 bases separating them. This CDR3 spans 17 amino acids. DNA of the CDR3: TGTGCCAGCACTCCTCGGGGACAAACCTCTGGGGCCAACGTCCTGACTTTC. Encoded protein: CASTPRGQTSGANVLTF. Variable domain in full (rest from reference TRBV13 and TRBJ2-6): AAGVIQSPRHLIKEKRETATLKCYPIPRHDTVYWYQQGPGQDPQFLISFYEKMQSDKGSIPDRFSAQQFSDYHSELNMSSLELGDSALYFCASTPRGQTSGANVLTFGAGSRLTVL.

This clonotype occurred a few times. The rearrangement links TRBV27 to TRBJ2-3; 7 nucleotides agree with TRBD1. The junction had 8 bases not matched to a gene; V was cut back by 7 bases and J by 4 bases. This CDR3 is 14 amino acids long. CDR1 is MNHEY and CDR2 is SMNVEV in the germline V gene (reference sequence). The CDR3 sequence: CASKPGGGSDTQYF. CDR3 DNA: TGTGCCAGCAAGCCAGGGGGTGGTTCAGATACGCAGTATTTT.

This chain links TRBV12-3 or TRBV12-4 with TRBJ2-5, with D unclear. The CDR3 runs 12 residues. Trimming shortened V by 6 bases and J by 4 bases, and 9 bases separated the two germline ends. This CDR3 reads CASSGIPETQYF. The CDR3 nucleotides read TGTGCCAGCAGCGGAATCCCAGAGACCCAGTACTTC.

This clonotype was observed at least ten times. The chain links TRBV5-1 to TRBJ2-7; possible D gene TRBD2, 5 bases. There are 14 residues in the CDR3. The germline gives CDR1 SGHRS, CDR2 YFSETQ. Deletions cut 4 bases from V and 3 bases from J, with 14 bases between. CDR3 residues: CASSARAGDYEQYV. The DNA for the CDR3 is TGCGCCAGCAGCGCCAGAGCCGGGGACTACGAGCAGTACGTC.

The count of this clonotype is one. In DNA form, the CDR3 reads TGTGCCAGCAGTTACTCGAGGAGGGGGTATGGAGATACGCAGTATTTT. This encodes CASSYSRRGYGDTQYF. This chain joins TRBV6-5 and TRBJ2-3, with D possibly being TRBD1 or TRBD2 (6 bases each). The CDR3 length is 16 residues. The ends were cut back, 0 bases at V and 5 bases at J, with 15 bases in the middle. Germline CDR1 MNHEY, CDR2 SVGAGI.

The J gene is TRBJ1-4, the V gene TRBV5-4; 7 bases are shared with TRBD1. The V and J ends lost 4 bases and 7 bases, in that order; junction bases with no gene match: 10. The V gene's germline CDR1 is SGHNT and CDR2 YYREEE (reference sequence). The CDR3 totals 15 residues. The CDR3 protein is CASSQQQGTGEKLFF. CDR3 DNA sequence: TGTGCCAGCAGCCAACAACAGGGGACCGGTGAAAAACTGTTTTTT.

This clonotype has more than one count but fewer than ten. This chain joins TRBV3-1 and TRBJ2-3; D may be TRBD2 (6 bases). Germline CDR1 LGHDT, CDR2 YNNKEL (reference sequence). The length of the CDR3 is 13 residues. V shed 9 bases and J shed 0 bases, with 10 bases lying between them. The CDR3 protein is CASRDSSTDTQYF. The CDR3 DNA sequence: TGTGCCAGTAGGGACTCCAGCACAGATACGCAGTATTTT.

This clonotype occurred a few times. The chain joins TRBV12-3 or TRBV12-4 to TRBJ1-2; TRBD1 might be the D (5 bases). V lost 7 bases and J 2 bases, leaving 14 bases between the germline ends. This CDR3 is 14 amino acids long. CDR3 in amino acids: CASTHQTVNYGYTF. CDR3 sequence (DNA): TGTGCCAGCACCCACCAGACAGTCAACTATGGCTACACCTTC.

This clonotype showed up just a few times. The genes are TRBV4-1 and TRBJ1-5; TRBD1 matches at 9 bases. In germline, CDR1 is MGHRA, CDR2 YSYEKL. V lost 1 base and J lost 6; bases outside the gene matches: 7. This CDR3 is 16 amino acids long. The CDR3 nucleotides are TGCGCCAGCAGCCAAGCCGGGACAGGGCCGGTTCAGCCCCAGCATTTT. Encoded protein: CASSQAGTGPVQPQHF.

The rearrangement joins TRBV7-9 to TRBJ1-1, with D tentatively TRBD1 (5 bases). V was shortened by 5 bases and J by 1 base, with 8 bases between the two germline ends. CDR3 length: 13 amino acids. The germline gives CDR1 SEHNR, CDR2 FQNEAQ (reference sequence). The CDR3 sequence is CASSRDWNTEAFF. CDR3 DNA sequence: TGTGCCAGCAGCCGGGACTGGAACACTGAAGCTTTCTTT.

This chain joins TRBV7-3 and TRBJ2-2; possibly TRBD2 for D (6 bases). CDR3 length: 15 residues. In germline, CDR1 is SGHTA, CDR2 FQGTGA. Trimming removed 2 bases at V and 3 bases at J, with 10 bases between. This CDR3 reads CASSLSGGDTGELFF. CDR3 DNA sequence: TGTGCCAGCAGCTTATCCGGGGGAGACACCGGGGAGCTGTTTTTT.

The chain employs TRBV10-3 and TRBJ2-7; D may be TRBD1 (5 bases). Trimming pared 2 bases from V and 5 bases from J, leaving 13 bases between. Germline V gives CDR1 ENHRY, CDR2 SYGVKD. The CDR3 length is 14 residues. CDR3 coding DNA: TGTGCCATCAGTGAGGGGCAGGGCTTTGACGAGCAGTACTTC. Its translation: CAISEGQGFDEQYF.

The chain recombines TRBV29-1 with TRBJ2-2, with D unclear. Germline CDR1 and CDR2: SQVTM and ANQGSEA. Trimming left V 6 bases short and J 3 bases short, with 5 bases between. The CDR3 sequence is 11 residues long. CDR3 DNA: TGCAGCGTCTCCGACACCGGGGAGCTGTTTTTT. It specifies CSVSDTGELFF.

There are a few counts of this clonotype. The rearrangement joins TRBV15 to TRBJ2-1; TRBD2 aligns across 13 bases. Germline loops: CDR1 LNHNV, CDR2 YYDKDF (reference sequence). The CDR3 is 17 amino acids. V trimming: 1 base; J trimming: 2 bases; junction bases outside the gene matches: 2. CDR3 sequence (DNA): TGTGCCACCAGCAGAGGGACTAGCGGGGGTCCCTACAATGAGCAGTTCTTC. As protein: CATSRGTSGGPYNEQFF.

This sequence joins TRBV4-1 and TRBJ1-1, with a weak D call TRBD1 (5 bases). CDR1 and CDR2 from the germline V gene are MGHRA and YSYEKL. Trimming removed 4 bases from V and 1 base from J, with 10 bases in between. CDR3 length equals 14 residues. The CDR3 DNA is TGCGCCAGCAGCCGAGGGACGCGGAACACTGAAGCTTTCTTT. It specifies CASSRGTRNTEAFF.

This chain links TRBV12-3 or TRBV12-4 with TRBJ1-1; D perhaps matches TRBD1 (5 bases). Trimming stripped 7 bases from V and 5 bases from J, with 23 bases between. The CDR3 extends over 16 amino acids. CDR3 protein: CASTQSGAAFGTEAFF. The CDR3 DNA is TGTGCCAGCACCCAAAGCGGGGCAGCCTTTGGGACTGAAGCTTTCTTT.

This clonotype has a handful of counts. The chain uses TRBV6-1 and TRBJ2-3; tentative D call: TRBD1 (5 bases). The CDR3 runs 15 residues. Germline V lookup: CDR1 MNHNS, CDR2 SASEGT. Trimming stripped 4 bases from V and 1 base from J, with 12 bases between. The CDR3 loop is CASSVGRAGTDTQYF. CDR3 nucleotide sequence: TGTGCCAGCAGTGTGGGCAGGGCCGGCACAGATACGCAGTATTTT.

V gene TRBV25-1 combines with J gene TRBJ1-6; D uncertain. The germline CDR1 and CDR2 sequences are MGHDK and SYGVNS. The V gene lost 2 bases and the J gene lost 9 bases, with 11 bases spanning the gap. The CDR3 loop spans 14 amino acids. The CDR3 DNA follows: TGTGCCAGCAGTGAACCGGCTCTACGTTCACCCCTCCACTTT. This sequence encodes CASSEPALRSPLHF.

This clonotype was picked up a small number of times. The V call is TRBV7-9, the J call TRBJ2-2, with D unclear. The CDR3 loop spans 14 amino acids. V lost 5 bases, J lost 4 bases, and 11 bases lay in between. CDR1 is SEHNR, CDR2 FQNEAQ, per germline (reference sequence). The CDR3 DNA is TGTGCCAGCAGCAATCCGATTCGCACCGGGGAGCTGTTTTTT. Translation: CASSNPIRTGELFF.

This clonotype was observed many times. The rearrangement links TRBV29-1 to TRBJ2-5; maybe TRBD2 (6 bases). The V end lost 7 bases, the J end lost 1 base, and 10 bases lay between the germline ends. Germline V CDR1 and CDR2: SQVTM, ANQGSEA. This CDR3 is built from 12 residues. DNA for the CDR3: TGCAGCGGTGGGGGGACCCAAGAGACCCAGTACTTC. Translation gives CSGGGTQETQYF. Using reference TRBV29-1 and TRBJ2-5 for the parts outside the CDR3, the full variable domain is SAVISQKPSRDICQRGTSLTIQCQVDSQVTMMFWYRQQPGQSLTLIATANQGSEATYESGFVIDKFPISRPNLTFSTLTVSNMSPEDSSIYLCSGGGTQETQYFGPGTRLLVL.